Listed below are T cell receptor beta chains from one sample, sequenced in a study of shared clonotypes between healthy human individuals. Produced via immunoSEQ multiplex PCR; TCRdb's table is partial and in-frame only. Of hundreds of thousands of clones listed, around 73% are singletons. Sequencing was performed on memory CD4+ T cells sorted from blood. These receptor sequences come from a woman in her twenties or thirties in good health. Both conserved end residues are part of each CDR3. Each record gives: D gene, J gene, V gene, clone size, CDR3 protein, CDR3 DNA. A D gene is named only where the DNA matches it firmly. Not all rows give a size; the values are once, few, many and, for expanded clones, a class.

D: .
J: TRBJ2-7
V: TRBV7-9
size: few
CDR3: CASSLAGRGATFYEQYF
DNA: TGTGCCAGCAGCTTAGCCGGAAGAGGGGCAACCTTCTACGAGCAGTACTTC

D: TRBD2
J: TRBJ2-4
V: TRBV15
size: .
CDR3: CATPTRRNVGTTVPWWENIQYF
DNA: TGTGCTACCCCCACCAGACGAAACGTCGGGACTACCGTGCCTTGGTGGGAAAACATTCAGTACTTC

D: .
J: TRBJ2-3
V: TRBV28
size: .
CDR3: CASSTSTGGKVDYTQYF
DNA: TGTGCCAGCAGTACGAGTACGGGTGGGAAAGTTGATTATACGCAGTATTTT

D: .
J: TRBJ1-2
V: TRBV6-5
size: .
CDR3: CASFKGRRGGYTF
DNA: TGTGCCAGCTTTAAGGGACGGCGGGGGGGCTACACCTTC

D: .
J: TRBJ2-2
V: TRBV27
size: .
CDR3: CAGEGNTGELFF
DNA: TGTGCCGGAGAGGGGAACACCGGGGAGCTGTTTTTT

D: .
J: TRBJ2-5
V: TRBV12-2
size: few
CDR3: CAVWTSGKETQYF
DNA: TGTGCAGTCTGGACTAGCGGTAAAGAGACCCAGTACTTC

D: TRBD1
J: TRBJ1-1
V: TRBV6-5
size: .
CDR3: CASSYNQGEGTEAFF
DNA: TGTGCCAGCAGTTACAACCAGGGGGAAGGGACTGAAGCTTTCTTT

D: .
J: TRBJ2-5
V: TRBV7-9
size: .
CDR3: CASSLVPAETQYF
DNA: TGTGCCAGCAGCTTAGTCCCAGCAGAGACCCAGTACTTC

D: .
J: TRBJ2-2
V: TRBV9
size: .
CDR3: CASSVVIGRGELFF
DNA: TGTGCCAGCAGCGTAGTGATAGGACGTGGGGAGCTGTTTTTT

D: .
J: TRBJ1-1
V: TRBV19
size: .
CDR3: CASREDRTREAFF
DNA: TGTGCCAGTAGGGAAGACAGGACGAGGGAAGCTTTCTTT

D: TRBD1
J: TRBJ2-7
V: TRBV5-1
size: .
CDR3: CASSTRTGAYEQYF
DNA: TGCGCCAGCAGCACCCGGACAGGGGCCTACGAGCAGTACTTC

D: .
J: TRBJ1-5
V: TRBV18
size: .
CDR3: CASSPDTNQPQHF
DNA: TGTGCCAGCTCACCGGACACCAATCAGCCCCAGCATTTT

D: .
J: TRBJ2-2
V: TRBV2
size: few
CDR3: CASSAEENTGELFF
DNA: TGTGCCAGCAGTGCGGAGGAGAACACCGGGGAGCTGTTTTTT

D: .
J: TRBJ2-7
V: TRBV4-1
size: .
CDR3: CASSRTTGTYEQYF
DNA: TGCGCCAGCAGCCGAACGACGGGAACCTACGAGCAGTACTTC

D: TRBD2
J: TRBJ2-1
V: TRBV5-4
size: .
CDR3: CASSLDPSGIEQFF
DNA: TGTGCCAGCAGCTTGGACCCTAGCGGGATTGAGCAGTTCTTC